These T cell receptor beta chains were read from a single sample in a study of cytomegalovirus exposure and HLA in healthy donors. Generated by immunoSEQ multiplex PCR, the TCRdb table keeps only in-frame clones and is missing some. The sample gives about 120,000 clones, approximately 80% of which show up once; 2.5% to 3.5% is in the top ten. The sample consisted of PBMCs. The receptors stem from a middle-aged woman in good health and CMV-seropositive. CDR3s include the opening cysteine and the closing phenylalanine or tryptophan. The D gene is left open where the match is weak. Where a row states a size, it is once, few, many or the class of an expanded clone; other rows omit it.

clone size: .; J gene: TRBJ2-7; D gene: TRBD2; V gene: TRBV10-2; CDR3 DNA: TGCGCCAGCAGGAATAGCGGGAGTGGCTACGAGCAGTACTTC; CDR3 protein: CASRNSGSGYEQYF
clone size: .; J gene: TRBJ2-7; D gene: TRBD1; V gene: TRBV5-4; CDR3 DNA: TGTGCCAGCAGCTCGTACCGGGACAGGGTCTACGAGCAGTACTTC; CDR3 protein: CASSSYRDRVYEQYF
clone size: .; J gene: TRBJ2-3; D gene: .; V gene: TRBV9; CDR3 DNA: TGTGCCAGCAGCGACCCACAGGGTCATACGCAGTATTTT; CDR3 protein: CASSDPQGHTQYF
clone size: .; J gene: TRBJ1-6; D gene: .; V gene: TRBV25-1; CDR3 DNA: TGTGCCAGCAGTGCCCCCAGGCCCTATAATTCACCCCTCCACTTT; CDR3 protein: CASSAPRPYNSPLHF
clone size: .; J gene: TRBJ1-1; D gene: .; V gene: TRBV6-1; CDR3 DNA: TGTGCCATAGTGCCTATCATGAACACTGAAGCTTTCTTT; CDR3 protein: CAIVPIMNTEAFF
clone size: .; J gene: TRBJ1-1; D gene: .; V gene: TRBV15; CDR3 DNA: TGTGCCACCAGCAGGCCCCAGGACACTGAAGCTTTCTTT; CDR3 protein: CATSRPQDTEAFF
clone size: once; J gene: TRBJ2-7; D gene: .; V gene: TRBV29-1; CDR3 DNA: TGCAGCGTTGGGCTGACAGCGTCCTACGAGCAGTACTTC; CDR3 protein: CSVGLTASYEQYF
clone size: .; J gene: TRBJ2-1; D gene: TRBD1; V gene: TRBV4-2; CDR3 DNA: TGTGCCAGCAGCCAAACCTCCGGGACAGGAAACAATGAGCAGTTCTTC; CDR3 protein: CASSQTSGTGNNEQFF
clone size: .; J gene: TRBJ2-1; D gene: .; V gene: TRBV9; CDR3 DNA: TGTGCCAGCAGCGTAACAGGGTTCGGTGAGCAGTTCTTC; CDR3 protein: CASSVTGFGEQFF
clone size: .; J gene: TRBJ2-5; D gene: .; V gene: TRBV5-4; CDR3 DNA: TGTGCCAGCAGCTTGCCACTCGCGGGGAGATCCCAAGAGACCCAGTACTTC; CDR3 protein: CASSLPLAGRSQETQYF
clone size: .; J gene: TRBJ2-7; D gene: .; V gene: TRBV10-3; CDR3 DNA: TGTGCCACGGCCAGCGGAGGCTCCTACGAGCAGTACTTC; CDR3 protein: CATASGGSYEQYF
clone size: .; J gene: TRBJ2-7; D gene: TRBD1; V gene: TRBV5-1; CDR3 DNA: TGCGCCAGCAGCTTGGGGACAGGGGGCTCAGGGGAGCAGTACTTC; CDR3 protein: CASSLGTGGSGEQYF
clone size: .; J gene: TRBJ1-4; D gene: .; V gene: TRBV4-1; CDR3 DNA: TGCGCCAGCAGCCCCACAAGTGCAACTAATGAAAAACTGTTTTTT; CDR3 protein: CASSPTSATNEKLFF
clone size: .; J gene: TRBJ2-7; D gene: TRBD2; V gene: TRBV5-1; CDR3 DNA: TGCGCCAGCAGCTTGGACCCTAAGCGGGAGATTGACGAGCAGTACTTC; CDR3 protein: CASSLDPKREIDEQYF
clone size: .; J gene: TRBJ2-3; D gene: TRBD2; V gene: TRBV11-3; CDR3 DNA: TGTGCCAGCAGCACCCGACTAGCGGGATGGGGTGAAGCAGATACGCAGTATTTT; CDR3 protein: CASSTRLAGWGEADTQYF
clone size: .; J gene: TRBJ1-4; D gene: TRBD1; V gene: TRBV7-2; CDR3 DNA: TGTGCCAGCAGCTTAGCATCCGGGACAGCCCACAAAAAACTGTTTTTT; CDR3 protein: CASSLASGTAHKKLFF
clone size: once; J gene: TRBJ1-2; D gene: .; V gene: TRBV19; CDR3 DNA: TGTGCCAGTAGTATGGTTAGAAATGGCTACACCTTC; CDR3 protein: CASSMVRNGYTF
clone size: few; J gene: TRBJ2-3; D gene: TRBD1; V gene: TRBV6-1; CDR3 DNA: TGTGCCAGCAGTGCGGTAACAGGGGGCGTAACAGATACGCAGTATTTT; CDR3 protein: CASSAVTGGVTDTQYF
clone size: .; J gene: TRBJ2-3; D gene: .; V gene: TRBV4-1; CDR3 DNA: TGCGCCAGCAGCCACTCCTTCCAGGGTGATTCGCAGTATTTT; CDR3 protein: CASSHSFQGDSQYF
clone size: .; J gene: TRBJ2-1; D gene: .; V gene: TRBV13; CDR3 DNA: TGTGCCAGCAGCTCCTCGACTAGGGAGCAGTTCTTC; CDR3 protein: CASSSSTREQFF
clone size: .; J gene: TRBJ2-7; D gene: TRBD2; V gene: TRBV9; CDR3 DNA: TGTGCCAGCAGCGTAGCTTCCCCGACTAGCGGGAGTGGCGAGCAGTACTTC; CDR3 protein: CASSVASPTSGSGEQYF
clone size: .; J gene: TRBJ1-2; D gene: .; V gene: TRBV4-3; CDR3 DNA: TGCGCCAGCAGCCCTGGGAGGGCAGTTAACTATGGCTACACCTTC; CDR3 protein: CASSPGRAVNYGYTF
clone size: .; J gene: TRBJ2-7; D gene: .; V gene: TRBV18; CDR3 DNA: TGTGCCAGCTCACCATCCAGTTACCCCTACGAGCAGTACTTC; CDR3 protein: CASSPSSYPYEQYF
clone size: .; J gene: TRBJ2-1; D gene: .; V gene: TRBV5-6; CDR3 DNA: TGTGCCAGCAGCTTGGATCGGGGAGGCTTTTCGAGCTCCTACAATGAGCAGTTCTTC; CDR3 protein: CASSLDRGGFSSSYNEQFF
clone size: few; J gene: TRBJ1-4; D gene: .; V gene: TRBV7-6; CDR3 DNA: TGTGCCAGCAGCAGCGGGTTTGAGGGTGAAAAACTGTTTTTT; CDR3 protein: CASSSGFEGEKLFF
clone size: .; J gene: TRBJ2-7; D gene: TRBD1; V gene: TRBV30; CDR3 DNA: TGTGCCTGGAGTGTCTGGACAGGGGGCGCCTACGAGCAGTACTTC; CDR3 protein: CAWSVWTGGAYEQYF
clone size: once; J gene: TRBJ2-6; D gene: .; V gene: TRBV7-9; CDR3 DNA: TGTGCCAGCACCCCCGAGGCAGGGGAACCTGGGGCCAACGTCCTGACTTTC; CDR3 protein: CASTPEAGEPGANVLTF
clone size: .; J gene: TRBJ2-5; D gene: .; V gene: TRBV6-6; CDR3 DNA: TGTGCCAGCAGTTACTCGGGGAAGGGGCCGGAGACCCAGTACTTC; CDR3 protein: CASSYSGKGPETQYF
clone size: few; J gene: TRBJ2-3; D gene: TRBD1; V gene: TRBV7-9; CDR3 DNA: TGTGCCAGCAGCCCTGGACAGGTGATCACAGATACGCAGTATTTT; CDR3 protein: CASSPGQVITDTQYF